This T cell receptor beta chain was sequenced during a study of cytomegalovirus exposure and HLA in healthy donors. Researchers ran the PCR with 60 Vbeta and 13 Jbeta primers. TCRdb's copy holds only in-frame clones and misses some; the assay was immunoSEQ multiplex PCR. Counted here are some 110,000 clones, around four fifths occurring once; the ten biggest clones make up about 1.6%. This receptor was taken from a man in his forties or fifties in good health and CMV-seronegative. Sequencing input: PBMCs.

As DNA, the CDR3 is TGTGCCAGCAGCGAAACGGTGAATGCCGAAAAACTGTTTTTT. Translated, it gives CASSETVNAEKLFF. The rearrangement uses TRBV7-9 and TRBJ1-4, with D hard to call. Germline-derived CDR1 and CDR2 are SEHNR and FQNEAQ (reference sequence). This CDR3 comprises 14 residues. V lost 5 bases to trimming and J lost 8 bases, with 15 bases between them.